This record covers a single T cell receptor (beta chain). Just one base apart from a much larger clone, this may be a read error. Deletions cut 2 bases from V and 3 bases from J, with 13 bases between. The CDR3 has 15 amino acids. CDR1 ENHRY and CDR2 SYGVKD come from the germline V gene. These data are taken from a study of T cells in Graves' hyperthyroidism and ophthalmopathy. Based on clinical symptoms, serum thyroxine and TRAb, thyroid ultrasound and orbital computed tomography, diagnoses were reached. The source material, RNA transcripts, was used to amplify TCR beta CDR3 regions. When the TCR CDR3 underwent first-round RT-PCR, the HTBI primer set was used. Via MiXCR, TCRdb re-called the multiplex PCR reads, giving one row per CDR3 protein. Here the sample spans hundreds of thousands of distinct CDR3 sequences, about 38% being singletons.

The specimen sequenced was blood. The chain couples TRBV10-3 to TRBJ1-1, with a possible D match to TRBD1 (6 bases). The receptor's source is a man between 18 and 29 years old with Graves' hyperthyroidism. Written as DNA, the CDR3 is TGTGCCATCAGTGAGGCAGGGGTTGTGGACACTGAAGCTTTCTTT. Encoded protein: CAISEAGVVDTEAFF.